The present entry profiles one TCR beta chain with its context. This sample is part of a study of shared clonotypes between healthy human individuals. For the study at large: Donors had three CD4 naive, three CD4 memory, two CD8 naive and one CD8 memory plate apiece.

Losses at the gene ends were 6 bases for V and 5 bases for J; bases not matched to a gene: 3. The CDR3 length is 12 residues. From germline, CDR1 is MNHNS and CDR2 SASEGT. The authors split each subset's genomic DNA evenly across several immunoSEQ plates. Method: immunoSEQ multiplex PCR; TCRdb's copy keeps in-frame clones and lacks some. The table has about 530,000 clones, roughly 95% seen once. Researchers partitioned CD4+ cells into CD45RA+ naive and CD45RA-negative memory subsets. Sequencing was performed on naive CD4+ T cells sorted from blood. Subset defined: CD45RA+ positively selected. This chain uses TRBV6-1 with TRBJ2-7; 8 bases are shared with TRBD1. The clonotype originates from a woman aged 25 to 39 in good health. The CDR3 nucleotides are TGTGCCAGCAGGAAGACAGGGGACGAGCAGTACTTC. As protein: CASRKTGDEQYF.